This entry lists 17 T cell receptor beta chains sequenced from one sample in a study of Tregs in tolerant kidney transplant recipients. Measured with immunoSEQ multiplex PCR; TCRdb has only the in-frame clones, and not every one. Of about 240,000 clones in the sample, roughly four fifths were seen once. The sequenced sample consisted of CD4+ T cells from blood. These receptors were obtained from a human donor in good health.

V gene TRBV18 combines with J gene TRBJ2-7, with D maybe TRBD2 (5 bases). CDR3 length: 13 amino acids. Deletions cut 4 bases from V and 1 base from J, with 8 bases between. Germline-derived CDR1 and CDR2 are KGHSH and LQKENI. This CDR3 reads CASSHGDSYEQYF. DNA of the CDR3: TGTGCCAGCTCACACGGGGATTCCTACGAGCAGTACTTC. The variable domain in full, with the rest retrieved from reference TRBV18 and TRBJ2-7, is NAGVMQNPRHLVRRRGQEARLRCSPMKGHSHVYWYRQLPEEGLKFMVYLQKENIIDESGMPKERFSAEFPKEGPSILRIQQVVRGDSAAYFCASSHGDSYEQYFGPGTRLTVT.

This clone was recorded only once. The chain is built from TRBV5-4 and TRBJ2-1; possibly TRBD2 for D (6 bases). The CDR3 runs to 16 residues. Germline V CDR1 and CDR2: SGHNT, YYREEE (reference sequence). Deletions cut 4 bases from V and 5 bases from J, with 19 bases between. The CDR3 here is CASSRSGTYYNNEQFF. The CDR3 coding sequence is TGTGCCAGCAGCCGAAGTGGGACTTATTACAACAATGAGCAGTTCTTC.

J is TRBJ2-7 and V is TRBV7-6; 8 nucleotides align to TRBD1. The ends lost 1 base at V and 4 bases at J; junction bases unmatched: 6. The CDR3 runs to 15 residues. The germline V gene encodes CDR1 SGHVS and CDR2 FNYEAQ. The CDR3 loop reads CASSLGQGAVYEQYF. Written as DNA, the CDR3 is TGTGCCAGCAGCTTAGGGCAGGGGGCTGTATACGAGCAGTACTTC.

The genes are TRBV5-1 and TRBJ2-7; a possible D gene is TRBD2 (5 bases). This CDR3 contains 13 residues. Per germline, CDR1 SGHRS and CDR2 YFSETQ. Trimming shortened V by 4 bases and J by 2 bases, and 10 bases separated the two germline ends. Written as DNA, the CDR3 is TGCGCCAGCAGCCAGCGGACCGCCTACGAGCAGTACTTC. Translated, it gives CASSQRTAYEQYF.

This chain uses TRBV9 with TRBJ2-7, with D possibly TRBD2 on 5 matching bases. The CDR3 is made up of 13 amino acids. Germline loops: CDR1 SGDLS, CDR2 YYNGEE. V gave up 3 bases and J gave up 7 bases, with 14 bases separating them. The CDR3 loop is CASSALPTGEQYF. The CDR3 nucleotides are TGTGCCAGCAGCGCCCTACCCACGGGGGAGCAGTACTTC. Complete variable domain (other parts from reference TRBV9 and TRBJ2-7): DSGVTQTPKHLITATGQRVTLRCSPRSGDLSVYWYQQSLDQGLQFLIQYYNGEERAKGNILERFSAQQFPDLHSELNLSSLELGDSALYFCASSALPTGEQYFGPGTRLTVT.

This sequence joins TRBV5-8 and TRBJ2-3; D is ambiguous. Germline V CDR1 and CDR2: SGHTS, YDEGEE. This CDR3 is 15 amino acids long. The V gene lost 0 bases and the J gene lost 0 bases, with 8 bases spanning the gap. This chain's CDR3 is CASSLDSWSTDTQYF. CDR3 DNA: TGTGCCAGCAGCTTGGACTCCTGGAGCACAGATACGCAGTATTTT.

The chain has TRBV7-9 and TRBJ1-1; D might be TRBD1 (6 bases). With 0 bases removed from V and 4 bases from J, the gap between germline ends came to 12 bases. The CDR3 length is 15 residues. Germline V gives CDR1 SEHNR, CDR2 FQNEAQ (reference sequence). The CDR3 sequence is CASSLAPGAITEAFF. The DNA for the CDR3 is TGTGCCAGCAGCTTAGCGCCGGGGGCAATCACTGAAGCTTTCTTT. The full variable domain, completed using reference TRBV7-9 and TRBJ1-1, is DTGVSQNPRHKITKRGQNVTFRCDPISEHNRLYWYRQTLGQGPEFLTYFQNEAQLEKSRLLSDRFSAERPKGSFSTLEIQRTEQGDSAMYLCASSLAPGAITEAFFGQGTRLTVV.

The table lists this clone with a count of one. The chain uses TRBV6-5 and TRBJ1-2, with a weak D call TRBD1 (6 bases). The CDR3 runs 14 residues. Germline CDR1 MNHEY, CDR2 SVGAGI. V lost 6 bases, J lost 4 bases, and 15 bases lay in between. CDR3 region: CASSPDRTSYGYTF. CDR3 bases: TGTGCCAGCAGCCCAGACAGGACCTCCTATGGCTACACCTTC.

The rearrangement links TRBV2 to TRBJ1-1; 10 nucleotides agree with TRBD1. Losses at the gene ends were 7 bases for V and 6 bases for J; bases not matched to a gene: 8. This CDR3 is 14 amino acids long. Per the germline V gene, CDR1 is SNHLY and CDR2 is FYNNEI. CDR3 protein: CASKRQGALAEAFF. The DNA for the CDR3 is TGTGCCAGCAAGCGACAGGGGGCGTTGGCTGAAGCTTTCTTT.

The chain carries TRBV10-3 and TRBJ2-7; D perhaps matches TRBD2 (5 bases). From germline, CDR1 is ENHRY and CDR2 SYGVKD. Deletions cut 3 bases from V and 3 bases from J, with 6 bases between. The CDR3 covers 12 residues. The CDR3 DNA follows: TGTGCCATCAGTGAAGGAGGCTACGAGCAGTACTTC. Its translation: CAISEGGYEQYF.

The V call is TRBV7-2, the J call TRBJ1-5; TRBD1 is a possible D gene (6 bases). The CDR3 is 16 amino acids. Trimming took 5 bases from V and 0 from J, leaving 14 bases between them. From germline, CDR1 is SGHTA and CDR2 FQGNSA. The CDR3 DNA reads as TGTGCCAGCAGCCCCAAGTCAGGGGCTAGCAATCAGCCCCAGCATTTT. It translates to CASSPKSGASNQPQHF.

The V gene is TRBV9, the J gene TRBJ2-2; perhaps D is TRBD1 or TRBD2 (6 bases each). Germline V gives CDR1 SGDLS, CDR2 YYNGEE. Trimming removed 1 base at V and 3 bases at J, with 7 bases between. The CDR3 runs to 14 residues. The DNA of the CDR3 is TGTGCCAGCAGCGTAAGGGGGGACACCGGGGAGCTGTTTTTT. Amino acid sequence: CASSVRGDTGELFF. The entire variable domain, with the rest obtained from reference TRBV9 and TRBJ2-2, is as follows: DSGVTQTPKHLITATGQRVTLRCSPRSGDLSVYWYQQSLDQGLQFLIQYYNGEERAKGNILERFSAQQFPDLHSELNLSSLELGDSALYFCASSVRGDTGELFFGEGSRLTVL.

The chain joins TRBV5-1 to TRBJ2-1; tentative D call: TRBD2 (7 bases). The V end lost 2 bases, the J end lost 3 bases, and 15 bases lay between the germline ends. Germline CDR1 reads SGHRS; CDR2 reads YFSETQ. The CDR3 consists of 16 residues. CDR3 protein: CASSLGLADSYNEQFF. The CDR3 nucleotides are TGCGCCAGCAGCTTAGGGCTAGCGGACAGCTACAATGAGCAGTTCTTC.

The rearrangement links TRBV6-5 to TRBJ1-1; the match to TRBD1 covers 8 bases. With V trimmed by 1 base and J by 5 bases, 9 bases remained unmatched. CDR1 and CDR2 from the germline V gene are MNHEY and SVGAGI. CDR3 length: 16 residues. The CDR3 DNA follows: TGTGCCAGCAGTTACTTCCCCCGGACAGGGAGGACTGAAGCTTTCTTT. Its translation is CASSYFPRTGRTEAFF.

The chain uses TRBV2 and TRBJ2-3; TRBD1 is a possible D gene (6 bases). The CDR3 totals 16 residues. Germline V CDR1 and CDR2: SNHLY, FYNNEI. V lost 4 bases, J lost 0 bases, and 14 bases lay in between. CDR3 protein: CASSAQGRASTDTQYF. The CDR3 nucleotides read TGTGCCAGCAGTGCCCAGGGGCGGGCCAGCACAGATACGCAGTATTTT.

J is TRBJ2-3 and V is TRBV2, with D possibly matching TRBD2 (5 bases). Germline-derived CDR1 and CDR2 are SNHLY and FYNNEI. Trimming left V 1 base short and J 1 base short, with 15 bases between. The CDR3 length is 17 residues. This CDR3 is CASSEGGGRWGTDTQYF. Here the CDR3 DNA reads TGTGCCAGCAGTGAAGGAGGAGGACGGTGGGGCACAGATACGCAGTATTTT.

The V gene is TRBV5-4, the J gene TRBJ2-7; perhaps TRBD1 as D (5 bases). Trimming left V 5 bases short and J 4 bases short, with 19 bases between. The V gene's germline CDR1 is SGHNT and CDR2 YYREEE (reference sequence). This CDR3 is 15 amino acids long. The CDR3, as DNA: TGTGCCAGCAGTTTCCAGCAGGGTTCAGGATACGAGCAGTACTTC. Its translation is CASSFQQGSGYEQYF.